This T cell receptor (beta chain) came from a study of blood T cell repertoires in COVID-19. The age range of participants was about 18 to 100 years, with residence in more than 20 US areas. Here immunoSEQ multiplex PCR was the method, and the copy in TCRdb shows in-frame clones only, minus some. The sample records approximately 190,000 clones, around 81% being singletons. Germline CDR1 is SQVTM and CDR2 is ANQGSEA. The CDR3 spans 12 residues. Trimming took off 7 bases at V and 5 bases at J, with 14 bases between the two ends. The J gene is TRBJ2-5, the V gene TRBV29-1; tentatively, D is TRBD2 (5 bases). The sample comprised PBMCs or T cells enriched from blood (not recorded which). This receptor was identified in a man aged 35-49 years who had recovered from COVID-19. The CDR3 loop reads CSALLGRETQYF. In nucleotides, the CDR3 is TGCAGCGCCCTACTAGGAAGGGAGACCCAGTACTTC.